This TCR beta chain was sequenced for a study of blood T cells in healthy people across ages. As regards this clonotype: Its specificity is not known.

Primers used in a second PCR of about 6 to 11 cycles were a sample-barcoded 5' primer and a J-beta primer mix. TCRdb recomputed calls from the 5' RACE reads with MiXCR, one row per CDR3 protein. This table has 750,000 to 850,000 distinct CDR3 sequences, approximately 25% appearing once. Study outcomes and limitations: A strong correlation was seen between TCR beta diversity and naive T cell percentage.

The same data also went into a second study, on T cells of mothers and their children. From that report: The people who donated were a few healthy Caucasian mothers and their six children. The yield was over 9.5 million TCR beta CDR3 reads from each mother and 2.5 million to 3 million from each child. TCR recombination output is shaped by thymic selection similarly in related and unrelated pairs.

This TCR came from a boy between 10 and 17 years old in good health. The sequenced sample consisted of blood.

The CDR3 protein is CASSYSTEPLSGANVLTF. CDR3 in DNA: TGTGCCAGCAGTTACTCTACGGAACCGCTCTCTGGGGCCAACGTCCTGACTTTC. The V gene is TRBV6-2 or TRBV6-3, the J gene TRBJ2-6; no reliable D call. Trimming took off 0 bases at V and 0 bases at J, with 12 bases between the two ends. Looked up from germline, CDR1 is MNHEY and CDR2 is SVGEGT. The CDR3 runs to 18 residues.